This TCR beta chain was observed in a study of blood T cell repertoires in COVID-19. Study-level information: PBMCs, B-cell-depleted T cells, or T cells provided the cDNA or gDNA that made up the material.

This table comes from immunoSEQ multiplex PCR, and its TCRdb copy is limited to in-frame clones, with some not included. The sample lists 200,000 to 250,000 clones; around four fifths were seen once. Germline V CDR1 and CDR2: SQVTM, ANQGSEA. The CDR3 sequence is 14 residues long. The junction had 11 bases not matched to a gene; V was cut back by 8 bases and J by 4 bases. There are a few counts of this clone. The specimen was peripheral blood. This chain uses TRBV29-1 with TRBJ2-1; the match to TRBD2 covers 7 bases. This TCR came from a woman older than 75 with active or convalescent COVID-19. The CDR3 DNA reads TGCAGCACACAGCGGGACCCCACTTACAATGAGCAGTTCTTC. This gives the protein CSTQRDPTYNEQFF.